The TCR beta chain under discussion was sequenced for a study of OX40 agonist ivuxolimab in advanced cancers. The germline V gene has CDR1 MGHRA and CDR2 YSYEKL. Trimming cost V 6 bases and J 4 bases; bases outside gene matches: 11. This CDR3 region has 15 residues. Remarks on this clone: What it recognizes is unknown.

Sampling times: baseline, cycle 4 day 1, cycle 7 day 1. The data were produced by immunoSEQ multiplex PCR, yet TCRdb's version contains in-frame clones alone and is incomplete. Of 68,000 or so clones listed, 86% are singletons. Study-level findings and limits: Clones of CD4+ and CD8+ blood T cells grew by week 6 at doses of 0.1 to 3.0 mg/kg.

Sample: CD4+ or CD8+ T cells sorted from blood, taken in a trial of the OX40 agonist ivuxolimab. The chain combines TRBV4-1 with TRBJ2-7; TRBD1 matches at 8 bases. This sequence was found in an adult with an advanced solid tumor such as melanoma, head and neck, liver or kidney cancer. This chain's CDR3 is CASRYIQGAQYEQYF. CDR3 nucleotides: TGCGCCAGCAGATATATCCAGGGGGCGCAGTACGAGCAGTACTTC.